A selection of T cell receptor beta chains follows, all from one sample in a study of blood T cell repertoires in COVID-19. Repertoires were generated with immunoSEQ multiplex PCR, while TCRdb's copy carries only in-frame clones and drops some. The table includes roughly 56,000 clones, 80% to 90% detected once. The sequenced material came from peripheral blood. The receptors come from a human donor in a cohort sampled during active COVID-19. Both conserved end residues are part of each CDR3. Each record gives: CDR3 length, V gene, clone size, J gene, D gene, CDR3 DNA, CDR3 protein. A D gene is named only where the DNA matches it firmly. Rows give clone size only sometimes, using once, few, many, or a class for an expanded clone.

>13|TRBV12-3/TRBV12-4|NA|TRBJ2-7|NA
TGTGCCAGCAGTTTTTTTACGGCCTACGAGCAGTACTTC
CASSFFTAYEQYF
>17|TRBV9|NA|TRBJ1-2|NA
TGTGCCAGCAGCGTAGGGTGGGCGGGGGACGCCCCCTATGGCTACACCTTC
CASSVGWAGDAPYGYTF
>14|TRBV18|NA|TRBJ1-2|TRBD1
TGTGCCAGCTCACGAGGACAGGGAGTCGATGGCTGCACCTTC
CASSRGQGVDGCTF
>15|TRBV3-1/TRBV3-2|once|TRBJ2-1|TRBD2
TGTGCCAGCAGCCCACTAGCGGGGCGGGAGAATGAGCAGTTCTTC
CASSPLAGRENEQFF
>13|TRBV29-1|NA|TRBJ2-3|NA
TGCAGCCTCCGGAGGGGAATGCAAGATACGCAGTATTTT
CSLRRGMQDTQYF
>14|TRBV7-9|NA|TRBJ2-7|TRBD1
TGTGCCAGCGGCCCCGGACAGGGGGGCTACGAGCAGTACTTC
CASGPGQGGYEQYF
>13|TRBV18|NA|TRBJ1-2|NA
TGTGCCAGCTCGCCGGGGGGAGACTATGGCTACACCTTC
CASSPGGDYGYTF
>13|TRBV19|NA|TRBJ1-5|TRBD1
TGTGCCAGTACGGTGGCAGGGGGACAGCCCCAGCATTTT
CASTVAGGQPQHF
>17|TRBV19|NA|TRBJ2-3|TRBD1
TGTGCCAGTAGTATAGATCCTAAGGACAGGGTCACAGATACGCAGTATTTT
CASSIDPKDRVTDTQYF
>17|TRBV9|NA|TRBJ2-2|TRBD1
TGTGCCAGCAGCGTAGCCTCGACAGGGGGCTACACCGGGGAGCTGTTTTTT
CASSVASTGGYTGELFF
>14|TRBV7-2|NA|TRBJ1-5|NA
TGTGCCAGCAGCTTAGAAAACAGTTATCAGCCCCAGCATTTT
CASSLENSYQPQHF
>14|TRBV7-9|few|TRBJ1-5|NA
TGTGCCAGCAGCCCGGAGTGGGTTACGGAGCCCCAGCATTTT
CASSPEWVTEPQHF
>14|TRBV5-4|NA|TRBJ1-2|NA
TGTGCCAGCAGCAACCCGTTCAGTAACTATGGCTACACCTTC
CASSNPFSNYGYTF
>18|TRBV30|once|TRBJ2-7|TRBD2
TGTGCCTGGAGTGTAGGTTTATGGCCTACTAGCGCGGACTACGAGCAGTACTTC
CAWSVGLWPTSADYEQYF
>14|TRBV6-6|NA|TRBJ2-1|TRBD2
TGTGCCAGCAGCTTAGCGGGGGGGCGTGGTGAGCAGTTCTTC
CASSLAGGRGEQFF
>16|TRBV5-4|NA|TRBJ2-3|NA
TGTGCCAGCAGCTTGGGGAGAGGGGGGGATTCGGGTACGCAGTATTTT
CASSLGRGGDSGTQYF
>13|TRBV6-1|NA|TRBJ1-1|NA
TGTGCCAGCAGTGACAGGGAGAACACTGAAGCTTTCTTT
CASSDRENTEAFF
>18|TRBV7-5|NA|TRBJ1-1|NA
TGTGTCAGAAGCTTTGTTTGTGCCGGCGTGGGGCCGGTACTGAATGCTTTCTTT
CVRSFVCAGVGPVLNAFF
>14|TRBV6-6|NA|TRBJ2-1|TRBD1
TGTGCCAGCAGTTACCCTGTCCAGGGGGATGAGCAGTTCTTC
CASSYPVQGDEQFF
>15|TRBV27|NA|TRBJ1-4|TRBD1
TGTGCCAGCAGGCCCTGGACAGGGGGTGGTGAAAAACTGTTTTTT
CASRPWTGGGEKLFF
>15|TRBV6-6|NA|TRBJ2-5|TRBD2
TGTGCCAGCAGCCCTCTAGCGGGGGGGCTGGAGACCCAGTACTTC
CASSPLAGGLETQYF
>14|TRBV10-3|NA|TRBJ2-3|TRBD2
TGTGCCATCAACGGCGGGGGGGCGGAAGATACGCAGTATTTT
CAINGGGAEDTQYF
>17|TRBV29-1|once|TRBJ1-1|TRBD1
TGCAGCGGCGTATTTCACAGGGGGCGACCGAAGAACACTGAAGCTTTCTTT
CSGVFHRGRPKNTEAFF
>13|TRBV4-3|NA|TRBJ2-1|NA
TGCGCCAGCAGCCAAGATCTTGCGGCTAGTAGGTTCTTC
CASSQDLAASRFF
>15|TRBV2|NA|TRBJ2-3|TRBD2
TGTGCCAGCATTAGGACTAGCGGGGGTAGGGTTACGCAGTATTTT
CASIRTSGGRVTQYF
>15|TRBV9|NA|TRBJ2-7|NA
TGTGCCAGCAGCGTAATGGAACAGGGCGGCTACGAGCAGTACTTC
CASSVMEQGGYEQYF
>15|TRBV19|NA|TRBJ2-7|NA
TGTGCCAGTAGTTCGACCCGGGACATTAATTACGAGCAGTACTTC
CASSSTRDINYEQYF
>14|TRBV11-2|NA|TRBJ1-1|NA
TGTGCCAGCACGAGGACAGTCATGAACACTGAAGCTTTCTTT
CASTRTVMNTEAFF
>13|TRBV7-9|NA|TRBJ2-5|NA
TGTGCCAGCACCGGCGGCGGGGTAGGGACCCAGTACTTC
CASTGGGVGTQYF
>13|TRBV5-1|NA|TRBJ2-5|NA
TGCGCCAGCAGCTTGTCGAGGGAAGAGACCCAGTACTTC
CASSLSREETQYF